The 8 T cell receptor beta chains below were found in one sample sequenced in a study of T cells in Graves' hyperthyroidism and ophthalmopathy. RNA transcripts gave rise to amplified TCR beta CDR3 regions. RT-PCR in the first round (using the HTBI primer set) targeted the TCR CDR3. TCRdb reanalysed the multiplex PCR reads using MiXCR and keeps one entry per CDR3 protein. The repertoire has around 420,000 distinct CDR3 sequences, 12% to 15% of them found once; the top ten carry 4% to 6.5%. Specimen: blood. Receptor source: a woman aged 18 to 35 with Graves' hyperthyroidism.

The chain couples TRBV11-3 to TRBJ2-7, with 10 bases that match TRBD1. The germline V gene has CDR1 SGHNT and CDR2 YENEEA. This CDR3 is 13 amino acids long. V gave up 5 bases and J gave up 7 bases; unmatched junction bases: 5. The CDR3 reads CASSRQGAGEQYF. The CDR3, as DNA: TGTGCCAGCAGCCGACAGGGGGCTGGGGAGCAGTACTTC. Looking up the rest from reference TRBV11-3 and TRBJ2-7 gives the full variable domain: EAGVVQSPRYKIIEKKQPVAFWCNPISGHNTLYWYLQNLGQGPELLIRYENEEAVDDSQLPKDRFSAERLKGVDSTLKIQPAELGDSAVYLCASSRQGAGEQYFGPGTRLTVT.

This clonotype occurred many times. The chain links TRBV6-1 to TRBJ2-2; TRBD2 matches at 9 bases. CDR1 and CDR2 (germline): MNHNS, SASEGT. Trimming cost V 6 bases and J 4 bases; bases outside gene matches: 12. The CDR3 has 17 amino acids. The CDR3 here is CASRGTSSLGGTGELFF. As DNA, the CDR3 is TGTGCCAGCAGAGGGACTAGCTCTTTGGGGGGCACCGGGGAGCTGTTTTTT.

This clonotype appeared many times. The CDR3 region has the DNA TGTGCCAGCAGCTTGGATGATACCTACGAGCAGTACTTC. Its translation: CASSLDDTYEQYF. This rearrangement joins TRBV7-2 to TRBJ2-7, with D hard to call. Germline V gene lookup returns CDR1 SGHTA and CDR2 FQGNSA. This CDR3 contains 13 residues. V dropped 3 bases and J dropped 2 bases, with 8 bases sitting between them.

This clonotype was seen ten or more times. The rearrangement links TRBV3-1 to TRBJ2-7; D is perhaps TRBD2 (5 bases). Germline V gene sequence: CDR1 LGHDT, CDR2 YNNKEL (reference sequence). The ends were cut back, 2 bases at V and 0 bases at J, with 11 bases in the middle. The CDR3 is 15 amino acids. The CDR3 region is CASSQYRGISYEQYF. CDR3 coding DNA: TGTGCCAGCAGCCAATACCGGGGAATCTCCTACGAGCAGTACTTC.

The CDR3 sequence: CASSVQGGNTIYF. The DNA of the CDR3 is TGTGCCAGCAGCGTACAAGGGGGAAACACCATATATTTT. The chain has TRBV9 and TRBJ1-3; no clear D gene. Per the germline V gene, CDR1 is SGDLS and CDR2 is YYNGEE. CDR3 size: 13 residues. V shed 1 base and J shed 4 bases, with 6 bases lying between them.

V gene TRBV29-1 combines with J gene TRBJ2-7; 9 positions match TRBD2. V lost 7 bases, J lost 4 bases, and 8 bases stayed unmatched. The CDR3 is made up of 13 amino acids. Germline V gene data show CDR1 as SQVTM and CDR2 as ANQGSEA. Here the CDR3 reads CSATTSGRYEQYF. CDR3 DNA sequence: TGCAGCGCCACGACTAGCGGACGATACGAGCAGTACTTC.

V gene TRBV30 combines with J gene TRBJ1-2; D is unclear. V was clipped by 2 bases and J by 0 bases, with 4 bases between them. Germline V gene data show CDR1 as GTSNPN and CDR2 as SVGIG (reference sequence). The CDR3 contains 12 residues. The CDR3 sequence is CAWSSSNYGYTF. The CDR3 DNA reads TGTGCCTGGAGTTCATCTAACTATGGCTACACCTTC. The complete variable domain, with remaining parts taken from reference TRBV30 and TRBJ1-2, reads SQTIHQWPATLVQPVGSPLSLECTVEGTSNPNLYWYRQAAGRGLQLLFYSVGIGQISSEVPQNLSASRPQDRQFILSSKKLLLSDSGFYLCAWSSSNYGYTFGSGTRLTVV.

The sample holds one count of this clonotype. This may arise from a read error, as a much more abundant clone is one base away. The chain combines TRBV9 with TRBJ2-1; D is undetermined. V lost 3 bases and J lost 0, with 16 bases in between. The CDR3 is 17 residues long. Germline CDR1 reads SGDLS; CDR2 reads YYNGEE. CDR3 amino acids: CASSGLATQRSYNEQFF. The CDR3 nucleotides are TGTGCCAGCAGCGGGTTGGCCACTCAACGCTCCTACAATGAGCAGTTCTTC.